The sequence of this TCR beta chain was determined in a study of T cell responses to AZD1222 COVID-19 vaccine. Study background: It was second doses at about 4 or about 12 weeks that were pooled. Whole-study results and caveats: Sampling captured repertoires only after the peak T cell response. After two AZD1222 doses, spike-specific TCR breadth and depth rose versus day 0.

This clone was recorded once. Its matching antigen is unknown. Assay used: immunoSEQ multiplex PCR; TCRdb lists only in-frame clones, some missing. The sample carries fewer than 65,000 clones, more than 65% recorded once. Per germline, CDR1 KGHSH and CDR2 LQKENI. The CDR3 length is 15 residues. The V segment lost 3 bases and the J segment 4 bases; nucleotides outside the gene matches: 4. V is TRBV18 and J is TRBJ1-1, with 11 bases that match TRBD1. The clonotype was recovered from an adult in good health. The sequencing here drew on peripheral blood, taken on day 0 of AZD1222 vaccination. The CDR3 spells CASSPGQGARTEAFF. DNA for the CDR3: TGTGCCAGCTCACCTGGACAGGGGGCGCGCACTGAAGCTTTCTTT.